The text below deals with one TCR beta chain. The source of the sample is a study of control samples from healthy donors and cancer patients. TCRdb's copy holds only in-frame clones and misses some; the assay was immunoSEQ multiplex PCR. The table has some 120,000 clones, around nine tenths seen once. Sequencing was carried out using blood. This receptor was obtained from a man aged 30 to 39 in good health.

The CDR3 protein is CASSTAFRVDTEAFF. CDR3 nucleotides: TGTGCCAGTAGTACGGCCTTCAGGGTGGACACTGAAGCTTTCTTT. V is TRBV19 and J is TRBJ1-1; TRBD1 is a possible D gene (5 bases). Trimming shortened V by 4 bases and J by 3 bases, and 15 bases separated the two germline ends. The CDR3 runs 15 residues. Germline V lookup: CDR1 LNHDA, CDR2 SQIVND (reference sequence).